The rows below give T cell receptor beta chains drawn from one sample of a study of T cell responses to AZD1222 COVID-19 vaccine. Produced via immunoSEQ multiplex PCR; TCRdb's table is partial and in-frame only. This sample has some 88,000 clones; 90% occur once, and the top ten carry 5.4%. Here the sequenced sample was peripheral blood, taken 28 days after the second AZD1222 dose. The receptors derive from an adult who received the AZD1222 COVID-19 vaccine. The CDR3 runs from the conserved cysteine through the conserved F or W. The order of the fields is CDR3 DNA, CDR3 protein, D gene, clone size, V gene, J gene. D genes are given only for firm matches. Where a row states a size, it is once, few, many or the class of an expanded clone; other rows omit it.

cdr3_nt: TGTGCCAGTATCCCTACTAGTCTTTGGATCCCTATGAACACTGAAGCTTTCTTT
cdr3_aa: CASIPTSLWIPMNTEAFF
d_call: NA
clone_size: NA
v_call: TRBV19
j_call: TRBJ1-1

cdr3_nt: TGTGCCAGTATCAAGGTAGCGGGGGGGCTCGGAGTCTACGAGCAGTACTTC
cdr3_aa: CASIKVAGGLGVYEQYF
d_call: TRBD2
clone_size: NA
v_call: TRBV19
j_call: TRBJ2-7

cdr3_nt: TGTGCCAGCAGCTCGGTCGTTAACACTGAAGCTTTCTTT
cdr3_aa: CASSSVVNTEAFF
d_call: NA
clone_size: NA
v_call: TRBV7-2
j_call: TRBJ1-1

cdr3_nt: TGCAGTGCTAAGGGAGACACTGAAGCTTTCTTT
cdr3_aa: CSAKGDTEAFF
d_call: NA
clone_size: NA
v_call: TRBV20-1
j_call: TRBJ1-1

cdr3_nt: TGTGCCAGCAGCTTGCTGGCAGTATCTAACTATGGCTACACCTTC
cdr3_aa: CASSLLAVSNYGYTF
d_call: NA
clone_size: NA
v_call: TRBV5-5
j_call: TRBJ1-2

cdr3_nt: TGTGCCAGCAGCGCAGACCCGGGGGCCTACAATGAGCAGTTCTTC
cdr3_aa: CASSADPGAYNEQFF
d_call: NA
clone_size: NA
v_call: TRBV11-3
j_call: TRBJ2-1

cdr3_nt: TGTGCCAGCAGTTGGGGGACAGCTTTTTACGAGCAGTACTTC
cdr3_aa: CASSWGTAFYEQYF
d_call: TRBD1
clone_size: NA
v_call: TRBV28
j_call: TRBJ2-7

cdr3_nt: TGCGCCAGCAGCCAAGGCGGACAACACAATGAGCAGTTCTTC
cdr3_aa: CASSQGGQHNEQFF
d_call: NA
clone_size: NA
v_call: TRBV4-1
j_call: TRBJ2-1

cdr3_nt: TGTGCCACCAGCAGGACTAGCGGGGCCAGGACCCAGTACTTC
cdr3_aa: CATSRTSGARTQYF
d_call: TRBD2
clone_size: few
v_call: TRBV15
j_call: TRBJ2-5

cdr3_nt: TGCGCCAGCAGCTTGGAGGGACAGGCCAACACTGAAGCTTTCTTT
cdr3_aa: CASSLEGQANTEAFF
d_call: TRBD1
clone_size: NA
v_call: TRBV5-1
j_call: TRBJ1-1

cdr3_nt: TGTGCCAGCAGCTTAGGAAGCACAGATACGCAGTATTTT
cdr3_aa: CASSLGSTDTQYF
d_call: NA
clone_size: NA
v_call: TRBV7-8
j_call: TRBJ2-3

cdr3_nt: TGTGCCAGCAGCTTGGGGACGGCGAATTCACCCCTCCACTTT
cdr3_aa: CASSLGTANSPLHF
d_call: NA
clone_size: once
v_call: TRBV7-9
j_call: TRBJ1-6

cdr3_nt: TGTGCCAGCGTACGGACGGGGAACACTGAAGCTTTCTTT
cdr3_aa: CASVRTGNTEAFF
d_call: NA
clone_size: NA
v_call: TRBV6-5
j_call: TRBJ1-1

cdr3_nt: TGCGCCAGCAGCGAACGGAGCAATCAGCCCCAGCATTTT
cdr3_aa: CASSERSNQPQHF
d_call: NA
clone_size: NA
v_call: TRBV10-1
j_call: TRBJ1-5

cdr3_nt: TGTGCCAGTAGTATATTGGCAGGGGGCGCGAACACTGAAGCTTTCTTT
cdr3_aa: CASSILAGGANTEAFF
d_call: TRBD1
clone_size: NA
v_call: TRBV19
j_call: TRBJ1-1

cdr3_nt: TGTGCCAGCAGCTCGCTGGGGAACACTGAAGCTTTCTTT
cdr3_aa: CASSSLGNTEAFF
d_call: NA
clone_size: NA
v_call: TRBV11-2
j_call: TRBJ1-1

cdr3_nt: TGTGCCAGCAACAACGGGGGTTTTGAGGGCTATGGCTACACCTTC
cdr3_aa: CASNNGGFEGYGYTF
d_call: NA
clone_size: NA
v_call: TRBV6-5
j_call: TRBJ1-2

cdr3_nt: TGCGCCAGCAGTTGGACAGGGGGAATCGGCTACACCTTC
cdr3_aa: CASSWTGGIGYTF
d_call: TRBD1
clone_size: NA
v_call: TRBV23-1
j_call: TRBJ1-2

cdr3_nt: TGTGCCAGCAGTCGGACAGATAGCAATCAGCCCCAGCATTTT
cdr3_aa: CASSRTDSNQPQHF
d_call: NA
clone_size: NA
v_call: TRBV3-1/TRBV3-2
j_call: TRBJ1-5

cdr3_nt: TGTGCCAGCAGCAAGCGGGGGGGAACCTACAATGAGCAGTTCTTC
cdr3_aa: CASSKRGGTYNEQFF
d_call: TRBD2
clone_size: NA
v_call: TRBV5-8
j_call: TRBJ2-1

cdr3_nt: TGTGCCAGCAGCTTAGCAAGGACAGGGTACGAGCAGTACTTC
cdr3_aa: CASSLARTGYEQYF
d_call: TRBD1
clone_size: NA
v_call: TRBV7-9
j_call: TRBJ2-7

cdr3_nt: TGTGCCAGCAGCGACAGTAGGAGGTCCTACGAGCAGTACTTC
cdr3_aa: CASSDSRRSYEQYF
d_call: NA
clone_size: NA
v_call: TRBV7-2
j_call: TRBJ2-7

cdr3_nt: TGCAGCGTTGGTTGGGAGGGTGTCGGCTACACCTTC
cdr3_aa: CSVGWEGVGYTF
d_call: NA
clone_size: NA
v_call: TRBV29-1
j_call: TRBJ1-2

cdr3_nt: TGTGCCATCAGTGAGTCGAATGGTTCTGGGGAGCTGTTTTTT
cdr3_aa: CAISESNGSGELFF
d_call: NA
clone_size: NA
v_call: TRBV10-3
j_call: TRBJ2-2

cdr3_nt: TGTGCCAGCAGCCGAGGCAGCCTGAACACTGAAGCTTTCTTT
cdr3_aa: CASSRGSLNTEAFF
d_call: NA
clone_size: few
v_call: TRBV3-1/TRBV3-2
j_call: TRBJ1-1

cdr3_nt: TGTGCCAGCAACCAGGACTCCTATAATTCACCCCTCCACTTT
cdr3_aa: CASNQDSYNSPLHF
d_call: NA
clone_size: NA
v_call: TRBV7-2
j_call: TRBJ1-6

cdr3_nt: TGCGCCAGCCCGGTGTTGGTGTATGAAGCTTTCTTT
cdr3_aa: CASPVLVYEAFF
d_call: NA
clone_size: few
v_call: TRBV10-1
j_call: TRBJ1-1

cdr3_nt: TGTGCCAGCAGCTTAGGTGGGACCCGGGGCACTGGAAACACCATATATTTT
cdr3_aa: CASSLGGTRGTGNTIYF
d_call: NA
clone_size: NA
v_call: TRBV7-8
j_call: TRBJ1-3

cdr3_nt: TGTGCCAGCAGTTCTAGCGCGTCAGGTCATGGCTACACCTTC
cdr3_aa: CASSSSASGHGYTF
d_call: NA
clone_size: NA
v_call: TRBV6-2/TRBV6-3
j_call: TRBJ1-2

cdr3_nt: TGTGCCAGCAGCTATGGACCCGGCCGGGGGCTGTTCACAGATACGCAGTATTTT
cdr3_aa: CASSYGPGRGLFTDTQYF
d_call: NA
clone_size: NA
v_call: TRBV3-1/TRBV3-2
j_call: TRBJ2-3

cdr3_nt: TGCAGTGCTCATACAGGGTATGGCTACACCTTC
cdr3_aa: CSAHTGYGYTF
d_call: NA
clone_size: once
v_call: TRBV20-1
j_call: TRBJ1-2

cdr3_nt: TGTGCCAGCAGCTGGGAAGCGGGGGGCGACGATACGCAGTATTTT
cdr3_aa: CASSWEAGGDDTQYF
d_call: TRBD2
clone_size: NA
v_call: TRBV7-6
j_call: TRBJ2-3

cdr3_nt: TGTGCCTGGTCCCTTGCAGTAAACACTGAAGCTTTCTTT
cdr3_aa: CAWSLAVNTEAFF
d_call: NA
clone_size: NA
v_call: TRBV30
j_call: TRBJ1-1

cdr3_nt: TGTGCCAGTCGACCCGGGACAGGGGAGGGTAATTCACCCCTCCACTTT
cdr3_aa: CASRPGTGEGNSPLHF
d_call: TRBD1
clone_size: once
v_call: TRBV2
j_call: TRBJ1-6

cdr3_nt: TGTGCCAGCAGTCATGGGACAGTCTATGGCTACACCTTC
cdr3_aa: CASSHGTVYGYTF
d_call: TRBD1
clone_size: few
v_call: TRBV12-3/TRBV12-4
j_call: TRBJ1-2

cdr3_nt: TGTGCCAGCAGCTTAAGGACTAGCGGAACAGATACGCAGTATTTT
cdr3_aa: CASSLRTSGTDTQYF
d_call: TRBD2
clone_size: NA
v_call: TRBV7-3
j_call: TRBJ2-3

cdr3_nt: TGTGCCAGCTCACCTTACACCGGGGAGCTGTTTTTT
cdr3_aa: CASSPYTGELFF
d_call: NA
clone_size: NA
v_call: TRBV18
j_call: TRBJ2-2

cdr3_nt: TGCAGCGGCGTTGGACCGGATAATTCACCCCTCCACTTT
cdr3_aa: CSGVGPDNSPLHF
d_call: NA
clone_size: NA
v_call: TRBV29-1
j_call: TRBJ1-6

cdr3_nt: TGTGCCAGCAGCGCTACAGGGAACTCACCCCTCCACTTT
cdr3_aa: CASSATGNSPLHF
d_call: NA
clone_size: NA
v_call: TRBV11-2
j_call: TRBJ1-6

cdr3_nt: TGTGCCATCAGTAGTCCCCCAGGCTACGAGCAGTACTTC
cdr3_aa: CAISSPPGYEQYF
d_call: NA
clone_size: NA
v_call: TRBV10-3
j_call: TRBJ2-7

cdr3_nt: TGTGCCAGCAGTCGGACAGGGGTCACTGAAGCTTTCTTT
cdr3_aa: CASSRTGVTEAFF
d_call: TRBD1
clone_size: NA
v_call: TRBV7-3
j_call: TRBJ1-1

cdr3_nt: TGTGCCAGCAGTTTTAAACAGGGGATCCAAGAGACCCAGTACTTC
cdr3_aa: CASSFKQGIQETQYF
d_call: TRBD1
clone_size: NA
v_call: TRBV6-5
j_call: TRBJ2-5

cdr3_nt: TGTGCCAGCAGCCAAGCCCGGACAGGGTTAGAATCACCCCTCCACTTT
cdr3_aa: CASSQARTGLESPLHF
d_call: TRBD1
clone_size: NA
v_call: TRBV3-1/TRBV3-2
j_call: TRBJ1-6

cdr3_nt: TGTGCCTGGAGCGACAGGGCCACTGAAGCTTTCTTT
cdr3_aa: CAWSDRATEAFF
d_call: TRBD1
clone_size: few
v_call: TRBV30
j_call: TRBJ1-1

cdr3_nt: TGTGCCAGTAGTATAGATGGGACTATTGTCGGCGAGCAGTACTTC
cdr3_aa: CASSIDGTIVGEQYF
d_call: TRBD2
clone_size: NA
v_call: TRBV19
j_call: TRBJ2-7

cdr3_nt: TGTGCCAGTAGTATAGTGACTGATTGGACTGAAGCTTTCTTT
cdr3_aa: CASSIVTDWTEAFF
d_call: NA
clone_size: NA
v_call: TRBV19
j_call: TRBJ1-1

cdr3_nt: TGCGCCAGCAGCCGGGACAGGGGGCAGGATTCACCCCTCCACTTT
cdr3_aa: CASSRDRGQDSPLHF
d_call: TRBD1
clone_size: NA
v_call: TRBV5-1
j_call: TRBJ1-6

cdr3_nt: TGTGCCAGCAGTGAACAGGGCTACACCTTC
cdr3_aa: CASSEQGYTF
d_call: NA
clone_size: NA
v_call: TRBV2
j_call: TRBJ1-2

cdr3_nt: TGTGCCAGCAGTTTCCTAGGGGCTAGCAATCAGCCCCAGCATTTT
cdr3_aa: CASSFLGASNQPQHF
d_call: NA
clone_size: NA
v_call: TRBV28
j_call: TRBJ1-5

cdr3_nt: TGTGCCAGCAGCTTAGCGGCTAGCGGGGGACAAGAGACCCAGTACTTC
cdr3_aa: CASSLAASGGQETQYF
d_call: TRBD2
clone_size: NA
v_call: TRBV7-2
j_call: TRBJ2-5